The clone carrying this T cell receptor (beta chain) was seen at least ten times. Its target is unknown. 5'RACE with constant-segment primers yielded barcoded, UMI-tagged TCR alpha and TCR beta cDNA libraries. MiXCR, run by TCRdb on the 5' RACE reads, gives a single entry per CDR3 protein. Here the sample spans under 35,000 distinct CDR3 sequences, 15% to 20% being singletons. This entry is derived from a study of T-cell memory formation after mild COVID-19. Broader study findings: CD4+ clones that contracted lay mainly in CM and EM; CD8+ ones lay in EMRA. The study found balanced CD4/CD8 in clones contracting day 15 to 85 and a CD4+ lean in later expanders. Detection of some responders pre-infection suggested pre-existing cross-reactive memory T cells participated.

Per germline, CDR1 ENHRY and CDR2 SYGVKD. Trimming removed 0 bases from V and 2 bases from J, with 8 bases in between. The CDR3 consists of 14 residues. Sequencing was carried out using PBMCs or a T cell subset sorted from them (not recorded which). This sequence originates from an adult who had mild COVID-19 (a few samples of this study predate the infection). Cell type and time point are not known. The rearrangement links TRBV10-3 to TRBJ2-7; no reliable D call. The CDR3, as DNA: TGTGCCATCAGTGAGTCGTGGGCCGCCTACGAGCAGTACTTC. It encodes CAISESWAAYEQYF.